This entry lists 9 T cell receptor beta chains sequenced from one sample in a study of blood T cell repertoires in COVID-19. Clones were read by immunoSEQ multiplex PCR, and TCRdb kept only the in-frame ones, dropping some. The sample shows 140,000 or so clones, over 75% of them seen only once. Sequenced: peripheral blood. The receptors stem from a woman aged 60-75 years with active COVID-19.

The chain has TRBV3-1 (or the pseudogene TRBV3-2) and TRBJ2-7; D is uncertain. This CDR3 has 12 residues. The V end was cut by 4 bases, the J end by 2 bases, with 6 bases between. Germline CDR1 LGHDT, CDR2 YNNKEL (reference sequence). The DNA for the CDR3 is TGTGCCAGCAGCCTCCGGGCCTACGAGCAGTACTTC. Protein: CASSLRAYEQYF.

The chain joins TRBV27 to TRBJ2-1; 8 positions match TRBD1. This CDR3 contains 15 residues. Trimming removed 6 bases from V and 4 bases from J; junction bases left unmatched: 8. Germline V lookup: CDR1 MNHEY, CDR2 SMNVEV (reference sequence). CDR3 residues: CASSRHRGSYNEQFF. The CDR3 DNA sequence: TGTGCCAGCAGCCGGCACAGGGGGTCGTACAATGAGCAGTTCTTC.

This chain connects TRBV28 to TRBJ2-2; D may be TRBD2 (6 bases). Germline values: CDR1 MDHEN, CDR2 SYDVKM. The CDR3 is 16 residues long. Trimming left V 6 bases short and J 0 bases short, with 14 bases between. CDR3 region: CASSRELAANTGELFF. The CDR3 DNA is TGTGCCAGCAGCCGAGAACTAGCAGCGAACACCGGGGAGCTGTTTTTT.

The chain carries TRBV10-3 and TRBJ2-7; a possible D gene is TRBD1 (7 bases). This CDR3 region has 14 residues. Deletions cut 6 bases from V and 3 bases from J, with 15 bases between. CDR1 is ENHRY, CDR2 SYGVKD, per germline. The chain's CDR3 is CAIRPGGGNYEQYF. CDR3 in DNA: TGTGCCATCAGACCCGGAGGGGGCAACTACGAGCAGTACTTC.

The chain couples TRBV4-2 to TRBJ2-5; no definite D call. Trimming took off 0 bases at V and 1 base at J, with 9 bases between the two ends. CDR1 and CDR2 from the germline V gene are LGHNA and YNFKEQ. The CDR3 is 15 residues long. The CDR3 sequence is CASSQDNGRQETQYF. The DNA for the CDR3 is TGTGCCAGCAGCCAAGATAATGGGCGCCAAGAGACCCAGTACTTC.

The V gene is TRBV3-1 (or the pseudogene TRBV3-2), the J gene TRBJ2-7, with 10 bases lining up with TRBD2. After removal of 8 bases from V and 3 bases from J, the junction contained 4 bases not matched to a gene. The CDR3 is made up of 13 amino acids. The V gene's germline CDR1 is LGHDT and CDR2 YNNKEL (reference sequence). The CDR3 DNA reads TGTGCCAGCCGGACTAGCGGCCGCTACGAGCAGTACTTC. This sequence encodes CASRTSGRYEQYF.

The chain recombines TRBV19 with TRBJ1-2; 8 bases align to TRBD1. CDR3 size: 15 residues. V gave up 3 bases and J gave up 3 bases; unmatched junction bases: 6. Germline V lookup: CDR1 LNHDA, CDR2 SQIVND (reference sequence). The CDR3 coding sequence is TGTGCCAGTAGTATCAAAAGGACAGGGCACTATGGCTACACCTTC. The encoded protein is CASSIKRTGHYGYTF.

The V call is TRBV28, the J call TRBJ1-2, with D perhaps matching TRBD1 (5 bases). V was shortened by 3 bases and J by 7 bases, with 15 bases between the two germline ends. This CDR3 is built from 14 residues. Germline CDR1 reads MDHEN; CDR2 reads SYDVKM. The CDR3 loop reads CASSLNYLRVGYTF. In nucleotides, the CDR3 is TGTGCCAGCAGTTTGAATTACCTCAGGGTTGGCTACACCTTC.

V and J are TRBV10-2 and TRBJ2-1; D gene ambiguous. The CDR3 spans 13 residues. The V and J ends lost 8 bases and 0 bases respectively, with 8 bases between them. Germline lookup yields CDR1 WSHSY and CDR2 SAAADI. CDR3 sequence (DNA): TGCGCCAGCGCCCATAGCTCCTACAATGAGCAGTTCTTC. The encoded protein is CASAHSSYNEQFF.